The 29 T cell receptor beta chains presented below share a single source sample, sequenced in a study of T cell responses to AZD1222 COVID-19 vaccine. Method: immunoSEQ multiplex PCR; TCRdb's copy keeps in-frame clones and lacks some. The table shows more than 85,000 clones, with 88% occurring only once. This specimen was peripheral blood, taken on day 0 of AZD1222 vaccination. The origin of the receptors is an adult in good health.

In nucleotides, the CDR3 is TGCGCCAGCAGCCCTTTGGGGAGCGGAGGAGATACGCAGTATTTT. It translates to CASSPLGSGGDTQYF. This chain joins TRBV10-2 and TRBJ2-3, with D perhaps TRBD2 (5 bases). Germline loops: CDR1 WSHSY, CDR2 SAAADI. This CDR3 region has 15 residues. Deletions cut 6 bases from V and 5 bases from J, with 18 bases between.

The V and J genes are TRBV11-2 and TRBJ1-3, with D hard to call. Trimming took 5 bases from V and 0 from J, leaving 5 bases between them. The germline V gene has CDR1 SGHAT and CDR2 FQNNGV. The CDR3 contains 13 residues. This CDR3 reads CASSLTSGNTIYF. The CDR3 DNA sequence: TGTGCCAGCAGCCTCACCTCTGGAAACACCATATATTTT.

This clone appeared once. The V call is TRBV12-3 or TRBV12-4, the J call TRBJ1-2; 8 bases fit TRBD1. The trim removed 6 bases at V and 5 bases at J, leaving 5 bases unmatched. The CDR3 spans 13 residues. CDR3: CASSRGQGYGYTF. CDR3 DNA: TGTGCCAGCAGCCGAGGACAGGGTTATGGCTACACCTTC.

CDR3 residues: CASSSLASTYEQYF. CDR3 nucleotide sequence: TGTGCCAGCAGTTCACTAGCGTCAACCTACGAGCAGTACTTC. This sequence joins TRBV6-2 or TRBV6-3 and TRBJ2-7; TRBD2 aligns across 7 bases. The V segment lost 4 bases and the J segment 2 bases; nucleotides outside the gene matches: 5. The CDR3 covers 14 residues. CDR1 and CDR2 from the germline V gene are MNHEY and SVGEGT.

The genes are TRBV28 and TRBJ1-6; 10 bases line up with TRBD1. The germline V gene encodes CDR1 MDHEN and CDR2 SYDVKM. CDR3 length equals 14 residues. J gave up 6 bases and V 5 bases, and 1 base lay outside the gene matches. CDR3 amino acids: CASSRTGGNSPLHF. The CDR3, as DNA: TGTGCCAGCAGTAGGACAGGGGGTAATTCACCCCTCCACTTT.

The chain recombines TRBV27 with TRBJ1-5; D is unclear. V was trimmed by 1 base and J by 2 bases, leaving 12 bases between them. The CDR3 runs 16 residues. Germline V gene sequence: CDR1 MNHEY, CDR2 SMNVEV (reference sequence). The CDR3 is CASSLFAHMGNQPQHF. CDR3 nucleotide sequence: TGTGCCAGCAGTTTATTTGCCCACATGGGCAATCAGCCCCAGCATTTT.

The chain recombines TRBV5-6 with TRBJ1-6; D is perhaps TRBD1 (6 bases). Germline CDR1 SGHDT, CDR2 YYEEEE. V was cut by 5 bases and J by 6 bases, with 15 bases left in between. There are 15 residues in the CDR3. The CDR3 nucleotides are TGTGCCAGCAGGCCAACAGGGTTAAGTAATTCACCCCTCCACTTT. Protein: CASRPTGLSNSPLHF.

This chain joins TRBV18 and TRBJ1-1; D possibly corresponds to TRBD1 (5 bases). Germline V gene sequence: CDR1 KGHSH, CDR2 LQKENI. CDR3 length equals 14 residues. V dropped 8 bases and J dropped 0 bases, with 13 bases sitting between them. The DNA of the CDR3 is TGTGCCAGCACGATGGGACTCCTGAACACTGAAGCTTTCTTT. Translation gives CASTMGLLNTEAFF.

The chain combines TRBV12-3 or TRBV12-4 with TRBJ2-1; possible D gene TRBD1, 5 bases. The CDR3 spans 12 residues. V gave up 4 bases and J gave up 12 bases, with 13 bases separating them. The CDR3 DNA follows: TGTGCCAGCAGTTCAGGGAACCAAGTGCAGTTCTTC. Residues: CASSSGNQVQFF.

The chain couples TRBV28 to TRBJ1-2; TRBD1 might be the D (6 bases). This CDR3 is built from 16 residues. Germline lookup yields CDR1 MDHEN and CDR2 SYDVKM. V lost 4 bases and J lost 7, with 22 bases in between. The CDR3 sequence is CASSSLGGAPERGYTF. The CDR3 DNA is TGTGCCAGCAGTTCATTGGGGGGCGCTCCTGAGCGTGGCTACACCTTC.

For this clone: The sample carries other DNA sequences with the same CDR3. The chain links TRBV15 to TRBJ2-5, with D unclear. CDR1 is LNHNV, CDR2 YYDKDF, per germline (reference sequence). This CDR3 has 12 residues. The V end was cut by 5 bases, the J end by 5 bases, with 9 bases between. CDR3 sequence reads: CATSFSRETQYF. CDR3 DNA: TGTGCCACCAGCTTTAGTAGGGAGACCCAGTACTTC.

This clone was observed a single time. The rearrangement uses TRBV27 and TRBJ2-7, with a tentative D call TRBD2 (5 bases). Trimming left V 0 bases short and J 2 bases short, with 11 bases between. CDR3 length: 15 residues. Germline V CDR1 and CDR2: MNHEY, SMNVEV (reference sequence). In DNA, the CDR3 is TGTGCCAGCAGTTTATCGAGCGGAGCCCCCTACGAGCAGTACTTC. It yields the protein CASSLSSGAPYEQYF.

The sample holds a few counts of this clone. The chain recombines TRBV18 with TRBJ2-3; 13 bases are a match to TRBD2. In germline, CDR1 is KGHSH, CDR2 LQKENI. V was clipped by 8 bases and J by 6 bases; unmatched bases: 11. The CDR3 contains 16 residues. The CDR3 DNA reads TGTGCCAGCAGAGGACTAGCGGGAGATTCGGCGGATACGCAGTATTTT. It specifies CASRGLAGDSADTQYF.

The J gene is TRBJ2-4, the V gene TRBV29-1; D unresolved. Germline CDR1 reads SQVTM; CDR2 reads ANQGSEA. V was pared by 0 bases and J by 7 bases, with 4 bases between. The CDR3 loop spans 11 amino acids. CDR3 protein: CSVEDENIQYF. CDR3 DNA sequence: TGCAGCGTTGAAGATGAGAACATTCAGTACTTC.

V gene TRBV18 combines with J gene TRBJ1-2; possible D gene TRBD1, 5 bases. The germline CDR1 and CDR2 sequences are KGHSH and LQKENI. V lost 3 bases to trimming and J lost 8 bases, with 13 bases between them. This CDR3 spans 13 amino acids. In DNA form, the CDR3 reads TGTGCCAGCTCACCCCCGCTTCGGGACGGCTACACCTTC. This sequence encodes CASSPPLRDGYTF.

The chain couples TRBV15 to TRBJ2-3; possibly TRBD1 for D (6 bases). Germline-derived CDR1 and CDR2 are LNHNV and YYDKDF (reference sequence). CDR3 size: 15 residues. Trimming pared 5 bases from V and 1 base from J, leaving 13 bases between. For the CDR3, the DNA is TGTGCCACCAGCGACTTAGGGGGACGCACAGATACGCAGTATTTT. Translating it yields CATSDLGGRTDTQYF.

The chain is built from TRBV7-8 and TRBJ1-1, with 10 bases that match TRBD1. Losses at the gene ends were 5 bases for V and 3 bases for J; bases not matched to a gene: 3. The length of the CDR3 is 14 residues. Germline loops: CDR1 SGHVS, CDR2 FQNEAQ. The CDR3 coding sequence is TGTGCCAGCAGCCCGGGACAGGGGTACACTGAAGCTTTCTTT. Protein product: CASSPGQGYTEAFF.

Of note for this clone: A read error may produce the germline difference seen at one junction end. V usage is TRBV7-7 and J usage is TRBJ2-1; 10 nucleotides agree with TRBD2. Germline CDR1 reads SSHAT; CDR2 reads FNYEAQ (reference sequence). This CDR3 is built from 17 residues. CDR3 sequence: CASSLMLASGSNGEQFF. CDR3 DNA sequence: TGTGCTAGCAGCTTAATGCTCGCTAGCGGGAGTAACGGTGAGCAGTTCTTC.

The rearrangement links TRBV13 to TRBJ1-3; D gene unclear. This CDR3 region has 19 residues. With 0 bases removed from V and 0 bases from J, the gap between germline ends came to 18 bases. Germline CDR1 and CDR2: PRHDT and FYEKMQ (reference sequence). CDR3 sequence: CASSLGVQWSSLSGNTIYF. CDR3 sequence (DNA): TGTGCCAGCAGCTTAGGTGTCCAATGGAGTTCCCTCTCTGGAAACACCATATATTTT. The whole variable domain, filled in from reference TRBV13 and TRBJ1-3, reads AAGVIQSPRHLIKEKRETATLKCYPIPRHDTVYWYQQGPGQDPQFLISFYEKMQSDKGSIPDRFSAQQFSDYHSELNMSSLELGDSALYFCASSLGVQWSSLSGNTIYFGEGSWLTVV.

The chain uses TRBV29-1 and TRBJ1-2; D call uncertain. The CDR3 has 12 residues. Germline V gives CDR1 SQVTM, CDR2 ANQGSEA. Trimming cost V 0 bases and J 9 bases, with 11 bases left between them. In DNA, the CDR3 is TGCAGCGTTGAAGAACGTCCGTTGCGCTACACCTTC. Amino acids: CSVEERPLRYTF.

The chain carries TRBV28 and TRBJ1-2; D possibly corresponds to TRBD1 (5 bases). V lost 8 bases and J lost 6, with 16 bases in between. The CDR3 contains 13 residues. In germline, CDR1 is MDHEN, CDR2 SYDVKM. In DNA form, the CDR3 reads TGTGCCAGCGGATTTAGATGGGGGAATGGCTACACCTTC. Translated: CASGFRWGNGYTF.

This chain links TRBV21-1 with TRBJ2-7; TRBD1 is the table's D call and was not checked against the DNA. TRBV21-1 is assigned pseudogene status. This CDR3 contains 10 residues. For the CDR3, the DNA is TGTGCCAGCGGCCCCTACGAGCAGTACTTC. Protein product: CASGPYEQYF.

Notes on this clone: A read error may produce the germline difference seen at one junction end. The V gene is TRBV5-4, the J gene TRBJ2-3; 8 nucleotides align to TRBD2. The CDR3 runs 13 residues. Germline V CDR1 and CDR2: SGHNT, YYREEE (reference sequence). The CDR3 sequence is CAGSGGSADTQYF. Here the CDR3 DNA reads TGTGCCGGCAGCGGGGGCTCGGCAGATACGCAGTATTTT. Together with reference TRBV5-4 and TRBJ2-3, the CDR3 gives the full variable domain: ETGVTQSPTHLIKTRGQQVTLRCSSQSGHNTVSWYQQALGQGPQFIFQYYREEENGRGNFPPRFSGLQFPNYSSELNVNALELDDSALYLCAGSGGSADTQYFGPGTRLTVL.

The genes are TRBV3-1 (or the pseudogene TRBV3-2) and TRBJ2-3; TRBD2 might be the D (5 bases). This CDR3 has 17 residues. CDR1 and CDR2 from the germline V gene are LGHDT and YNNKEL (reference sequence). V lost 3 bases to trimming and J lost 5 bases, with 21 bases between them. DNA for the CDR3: TGTGCCAGCAGCCACTCCCAAGTGAGGGTCCGGGGAGATACGCAGTATTTT. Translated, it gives CASSHSQVRVRGDTQYF.

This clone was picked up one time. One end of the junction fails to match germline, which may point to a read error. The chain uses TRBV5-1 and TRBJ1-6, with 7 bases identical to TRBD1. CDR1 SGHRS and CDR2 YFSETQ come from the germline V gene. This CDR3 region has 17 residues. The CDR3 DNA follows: TGCGCCAGCAGCCTGTCGCTAGGGGGCTCCGATAATTCACCCCTCCACTTT. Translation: CASSLSLGGSDNSPLHF.

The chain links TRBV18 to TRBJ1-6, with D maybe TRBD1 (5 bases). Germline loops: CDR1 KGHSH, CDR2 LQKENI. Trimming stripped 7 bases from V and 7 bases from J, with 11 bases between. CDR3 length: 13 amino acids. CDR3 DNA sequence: TGTGCCAGCTGTGGGGGAGGCAATTCACCCCTCCACTTT. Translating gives CASCGGGNSPLHF.

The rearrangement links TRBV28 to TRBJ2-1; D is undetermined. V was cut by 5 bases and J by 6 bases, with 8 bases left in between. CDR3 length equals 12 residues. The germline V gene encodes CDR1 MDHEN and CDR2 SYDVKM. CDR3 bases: TGTGCCAGCAGTCTCCTCAGCAATGAGCAGTTCTTC. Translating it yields CASSLLSNEQFF. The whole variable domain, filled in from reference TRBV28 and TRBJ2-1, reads DVKVTQSSRYLVKRTGEKVFLECVQDMDHENMFWYRQDPGLGLRLIYFSYDVKMKEKGDIPEGYSVSREKKERFSLILESASTNQTSMYLCASSLLSNEQFFGPGTRLTVL.

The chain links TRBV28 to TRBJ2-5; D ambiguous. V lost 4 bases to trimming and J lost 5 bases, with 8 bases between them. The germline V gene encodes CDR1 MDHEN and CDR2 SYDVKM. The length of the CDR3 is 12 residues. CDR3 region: CASSSDGETQYF. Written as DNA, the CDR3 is TGTGCCAGCAGTTCGGACGGGGAGACCCAGTACTTC.

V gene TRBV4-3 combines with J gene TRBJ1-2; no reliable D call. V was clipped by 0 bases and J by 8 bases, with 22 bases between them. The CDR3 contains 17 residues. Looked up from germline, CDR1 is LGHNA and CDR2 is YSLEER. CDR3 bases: TGCGCCAGCAGCCAAGATTTCGTGGGCGCGTCCTCCTTGGGCTACACCTTC. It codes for CASSQDFVGASSLGYTF.